By proportion, the clone carrying this T cell receptor beta chain is medium-sized. Its antigen is as yet unknown. Regarding time point: sample taken at primary tumor resection. A total of fewer than 80 untreated early-stage non-small cell lung cancer patients served as donors. Unsorted whole RNA of tumor, nontumor lung or frozen PBMC was sequenced. The sample originates from a study of spatial heterogeneity in lung cancer. Study background: Consistent detection of more beta-chain than alpha-chain sequences was observed.

TCRdb re-called the 5' RACE reads with MiXCR, one entry per CDR3 protein. Found here are 7,000 to 8,000 distinct CDR3 sequences, about 8% of them singletons; the top ten hold less than 5%. The study's findings and limits: Counts of ubiquitous and regional expanded TCRs tracked ubiquitous and regional nonsynonymous mutations, respectively. Mutation counts in tumors were tracked by counts of expanded intratumoral alpha and beta TCRs.

The CDR3 has 14 amino acids. V lost 1 base and J lost 8, with 12 bases in between. The V gene's germline CDR1 is SQVTM and CDR2 ANQGSEA. This clonotype originated in a male donor with early-stage non-small cell lung cancer. The rearrangement uses TRBV29-1 and TRBJ1-6; D gene uncertain. The sequencing here drew on lung tumor tissue, taken at surgery. CDR3 residues: CSVEGHRLDSPLHF. As DNA, the CDR3 is TGCAGCGTTGAAGGACACCGATTGGATTCACCCCTCCACTTT.